This TCR beta chain was recorded in a study of blood T cell repertoires in COVID-19. Background on the study: Samples came from the United States, Italy and Spain, spanning acute and convalescent COVID-19.

Per the original data handling: From reference gene primer amplification, estimates of nucleated cell counts were derived. Measured with immunoSEQ multiplex PCR; TCRdb has only the in-frame clones, and not every one. V and J calls and clone size follow that table, whereas D and trimming were derived from the DNA. The table lists roughly 160,000 clones, roughly 86% of them singletons, with less than 3% in the top ten. This receptor was identified in an elderly woman with COVID-19, enrolled during active disease. What was sequenced was peripheral blood.

The CDR3 DNA is TGTGCCAGCAGCCGCCCGTCGGTTAACTATGGCTACACCTTC. Amino acid sequence: CASSRPSVNYGYTF. This chain joins TRBV28 and TRBJ1-2; no clear D. Germline V CDR1 and CDR2: MDHEN, SYDVKM. CDR3 length: 14 residues. Between the trimmed V and J ends, which lost 6 bases and 1 base, there was a span of 12 bases.